This section outlines one T cell receptor beta chain sequence together with its context. Its specificity is unknown. Vbeta (60) and Jbeta (13) primers were used in the PCR. Some clones are missing from TCRdb's copy, which holds only in-frame ones; the method was immunoSEQ multiplex PCR. The sample comprises about 96,000 clones, 65% to 85% of which are singletons, and 2.5% to 3.5% rests with the top ten. Germline V CDR1 and CDR2: SGHAT, FQNNGV. The V and J ends lost 2 bases and 2 bases, in that order; junction bases with no gene match: 4. CDR3 length equals 15 residues. This specimen belongs to a study of cytomegalovirus exposure and HLA in healthy donors. Findings and caveats of the study: Within a later analysis, the majority of CMV-associated TCR beta chains appeared HLA-restricted. TCR beta chain V- and J-gene trimming was linked, in a later analysis, to a missense variant in DCLRE1C. Testing in vitro showed a few CMV-associated chains specific for CMV antigens.

Each donor was nominally healthy when sampled (though unrecorded immune exposures were likely). The receptor was isolated from a female donor in good health and CMV-seropositive. The J gene is TRBJ1-2, the V gene TRBV11-2; 8 nucleotides match TRBD1. The sample taken for sequencing was PBMCs. Here the CDR3 reads CASSLRQGANYGYTF. The CDR3 region has the DNA TGTGCCAGCAGCTTACGCCAGGGGGCCAACTATGGCTACACCTTC.